This T cell receptor beta chain was identified in a study of shared clonotypes between healthy human individuals. The study, taken as a whole, reports: A generally larger estimated richness was seen in naive subsets than in memory subsets.

Comment on this clone: Antigen unknown.

The germline gives CDR1 SNHLY, CDR2 FYNNEI. V was pared by 6 bases and J by 2 bases, with 10 bases of the junction left unmatched. CDR3 length equals 15 residues. Sequencing was performed with immunoSEQ multiplex PCR; in TCRdb, only in-frame clones are kept and a portion is missing. The sample carries millions of clones, roughly 94% recorded once. The chain employs TRBV2 and TRBJ2-7; TRBD2 matches 7 bases. The specimen was naive CD4+ T cells sorted from blood. Subset denoted: CD45RA+ positively selected. This receptor was obtained from a man aged 18 to 30 in good health. The CDR3 loop reads CASRGRGSGTYEQYF. For the CDR3, the DNA is TGTGCCAGCAGGGGTCGAGGGAGCGGGACCTACGAGCAGTACTTC.